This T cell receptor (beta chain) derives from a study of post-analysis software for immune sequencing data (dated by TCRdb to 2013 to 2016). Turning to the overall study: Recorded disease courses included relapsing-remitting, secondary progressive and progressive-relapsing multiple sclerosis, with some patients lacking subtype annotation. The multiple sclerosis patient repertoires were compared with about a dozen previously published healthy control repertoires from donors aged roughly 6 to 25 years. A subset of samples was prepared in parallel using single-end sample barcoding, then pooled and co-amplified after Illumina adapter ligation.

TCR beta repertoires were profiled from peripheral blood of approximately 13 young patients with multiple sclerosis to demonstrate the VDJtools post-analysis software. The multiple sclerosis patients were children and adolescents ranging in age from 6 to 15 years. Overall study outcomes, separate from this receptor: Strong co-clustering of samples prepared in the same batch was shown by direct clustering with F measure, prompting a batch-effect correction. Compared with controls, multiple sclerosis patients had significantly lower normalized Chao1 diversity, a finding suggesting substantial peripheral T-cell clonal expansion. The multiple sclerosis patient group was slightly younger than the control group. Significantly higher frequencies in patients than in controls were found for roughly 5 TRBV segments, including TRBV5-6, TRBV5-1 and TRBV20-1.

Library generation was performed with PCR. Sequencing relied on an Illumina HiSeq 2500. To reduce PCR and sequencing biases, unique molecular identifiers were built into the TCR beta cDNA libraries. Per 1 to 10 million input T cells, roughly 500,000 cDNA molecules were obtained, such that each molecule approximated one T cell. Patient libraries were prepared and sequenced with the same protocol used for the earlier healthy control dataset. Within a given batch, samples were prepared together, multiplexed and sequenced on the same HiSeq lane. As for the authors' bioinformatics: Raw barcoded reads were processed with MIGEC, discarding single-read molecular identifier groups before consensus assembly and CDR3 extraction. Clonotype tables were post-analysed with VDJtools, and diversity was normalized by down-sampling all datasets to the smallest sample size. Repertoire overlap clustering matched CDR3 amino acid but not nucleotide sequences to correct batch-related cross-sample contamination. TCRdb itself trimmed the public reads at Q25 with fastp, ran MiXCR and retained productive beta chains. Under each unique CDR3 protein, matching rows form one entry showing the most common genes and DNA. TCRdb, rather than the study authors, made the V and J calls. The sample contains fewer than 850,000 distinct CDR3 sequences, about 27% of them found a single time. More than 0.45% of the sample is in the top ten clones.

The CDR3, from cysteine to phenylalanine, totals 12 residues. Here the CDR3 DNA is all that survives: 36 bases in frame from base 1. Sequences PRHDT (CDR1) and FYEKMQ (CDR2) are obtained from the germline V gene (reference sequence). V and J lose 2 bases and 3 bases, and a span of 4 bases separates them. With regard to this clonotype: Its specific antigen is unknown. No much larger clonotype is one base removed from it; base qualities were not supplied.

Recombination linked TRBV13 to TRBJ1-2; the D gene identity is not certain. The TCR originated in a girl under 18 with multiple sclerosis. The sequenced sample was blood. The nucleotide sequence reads TGTGCCAGCAGCTTACTCCACTATGGCTACACCTTC. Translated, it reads CASSLLHYGYTF.